These 10 T cell receptor beta chains originate from one sample sequenced in a study of T cells in tumors after PD-1 blockade. TCRdb's table, derived via immunoSEQ multiplex PCR, lists solely in-frame clones and lacks some. The table lists some 48,000 clones, nearly 80% of them singletons. The sample was PBMCs, taken before anti-PD-1 treatment. The origin of the receptors is a human donor with basal cell carcinoma.

The chain is built from TRBV6-5 and TRBJ1-1; D gene unclear. This CDR3 comprises 12 residues. Deletions cut 6 bases from V and 6 bases from J, with 11 bases between. The germline V gene has CDR1 MNHEY and CDR2 SVGAGI. The CDR3 coding sequence is TGTGCCAGCAGAAGCAGGACGTCTGAAGCTTTCTTT. The encoded protein is CASRSRTSEAFF.

The rearrangement uses TRBV5-1 and TRBJ1-2; D is unclear. The CDR3 has 13 residues. Germline values: CDR1 SGHRS, CDR2 YFSETQ. Between the trimmed V and J ends, which lost 0 bases and 5 bases, there was a span of 8 bases. CDR3 residues: CASSLGAKYGYTF. The CDR3 DNA reads TGCGCCAGCAGCTTGGGTGCGAAATATGGCTACACCTTC.

The V gene is TRBV11-3, the J gene TRBJ1-5, with TRBD1 identical over 9 bases. The CDR3 consists of 14 residues. Looked up from germline, CDR1 is SGHNT and CDR2 is YENEEA. J gave up 7 bases and V 5 bases, and 6 bases lay outside the gene matches. DNA of the CDR3: TGTGCCAGCAGCGACGGGACAGGGCTACAGCCCCAGCATTTT. It codes for CASSDGTGLQPQHF.

This chain links TRBV30 with TRBJ2-7, with 9 bases matching TRBD2. This CDR3 region has 13 residues. Germline CDR1 and CDR2: GTSNPN and SVGIG (reference sequence). Trimming cost V 5 bases and J 0 bases; bases outside gene matches: 2. The CDR3 protein is CAWAGGSSYEQYF. The CDR3 coding sequence is TGTGCCTGGGCGGGAGGGAGCTCCTACGAGCAGTACTTC.

The V and J genes are TRBV4-1 and TRBJ2-2; 11 bases line up with TRBD1. Per germline, CDR1 MGHRA and CDR2 YSYEKL. Trimming removed 2 bases from V and 4 bases from J; junction bases left unmatched: 6. The CDR3 contains 17 residues. As DNA, the CDR3 is TGCGCCAGCAGCCAACGGACAGGGGGCTTGGGCACCGGGGAGCTGTTTTTT. The encoded protein is CASSQRTGGLGTGELFF.

The chain has TRBV2 and TRBJ2-7; D is perhaps TRBD1 (6 bases). Looked up from germline, CDR1 is SNHLY and CDR2 is FYNNEI. This CDR3 has 14 amino acids. V was shortened by 6 bases and J by 5 bases, with 17 bases between the two germline ends. In nucleotides, the CDR3 is TGTGCCAGCAGGGAACAGGGCCTTTCTCACGAGCAGTACTTC. Protein sequence: CASREQGLSHEQYF.

This clone was recorded a few times. The rearrangement links TRBV15 to TRBJ1-4; D perhaps matches TRBD1 (5 bases). CDR3 length: 13 residues. Germline V gene lookup returns CDR1 LNHNV and CDR2 YYDKDF (reference sequence). The V end lost 3 bases, the J end lost 6 bases, and 8 bases lay between the germline ends. As DNA, the CDR3 is TGTGCCACCAGCAGGGGGACTTATGAAAAACTGTTTTTT. Its protein product is CATSRGTYEKLFF. The full variable domain, with the rest looked up from reference TRBV15 and TRBJ1-4, is DAMVIQNPRYQVTQFGKPVTLSCSQTLNHNVMYWYQQKSSQAPKLLFHYYDKDFNNEADTPDNFQSRRPNTSFCFLDIRSPGLGDTAMYLCATSRGTYEKLFFGSGTQLSVL.

The chain links TRBV12-5 to TRBJ2-7; 11 nucleotides agree with TRBD1. The trim removed 6 bases at V and 5 bases at J, leaving 6 bases unmatched. Germline CDR1 reads LGHNT; CDR2 reads FRNRAP. This CDR3 has 14 residues. CDR3 in amino acids: CASGPGQGGHEQYF. The CDR3 bases are TGTGCTAGTGGCCCGGGACAGGGGGGCCACGAGCAGTACTTC.

The gene calls are TRBV5-1 and TRBJ2-3; 10 positions match TRBD2. The CDR3 covers 16 residues. V lost 0 bases and J lost 6; bases outside the gene matches: 7. CDR1 and CDR2 (germline): SGHRS, YFSETQ. The CDR3 DNA sequence: TGCGCCAGCAGCTTGGCTAGCGGGGGAACCATGGATACGCAGTATTTT. Amino acid sequence: CASSLASGGTMDTQYF.

The chain employs TRBV3-1 (or the pseudogene TRBV3-2) and TRBJ2-1; tentatively, D is TRBD2 (5 bases). Trimming stripped 0 bases from V and 4 bases from J, with 7 bases between. This CDR3 region has 14 residues. The germline V gene encodes CDR1 LGHDT and CDR2 YNNKEL (reference sequence). CDR3 coding DNA: TGTGCCAGCAGCCAAGAGTCGGGATACAATGAGCAGTTCTTC. This gives the protein CASSQESGYNEQFF.